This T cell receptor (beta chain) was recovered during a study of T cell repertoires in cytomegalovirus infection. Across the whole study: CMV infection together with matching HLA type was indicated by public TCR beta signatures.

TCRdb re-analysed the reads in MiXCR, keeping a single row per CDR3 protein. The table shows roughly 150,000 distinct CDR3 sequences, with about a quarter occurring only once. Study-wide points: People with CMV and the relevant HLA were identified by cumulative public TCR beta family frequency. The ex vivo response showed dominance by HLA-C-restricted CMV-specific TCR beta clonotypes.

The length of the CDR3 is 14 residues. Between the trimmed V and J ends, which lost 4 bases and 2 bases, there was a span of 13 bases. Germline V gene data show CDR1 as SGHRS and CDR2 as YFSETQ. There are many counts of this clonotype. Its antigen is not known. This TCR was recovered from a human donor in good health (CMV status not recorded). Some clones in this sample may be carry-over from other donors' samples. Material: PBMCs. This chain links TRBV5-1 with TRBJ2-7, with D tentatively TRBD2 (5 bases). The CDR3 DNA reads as TGCGCCAGCAGCCTCTCTACGGGAACCTACGAGCAGTACTTC. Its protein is CASSLSTGTYEQYF. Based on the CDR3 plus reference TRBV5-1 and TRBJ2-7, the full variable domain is KAGVTQTPRYLIKTRGQQVTLSCSPISGHRSVSWYQQTPGQGLQFLFEYFSETQRNKGNFPGRFSGRQFSNSRSEMNVSTLELGDSALYLCASSLSTGTYEQYFGPGTRLTVT.